Listed below are T cell receptor beta chains from one sample, sequenced in a study of cytomegalovirus exposure and HLA in healthy donors. Sequencing used immunoSEQ multiplex PCR; TCRdb keeps in-frame clones, though not all of them. The sample records approximately 90,000 clones, about 77% being singletons. The source material was PBMCs. The receptors stem from a man aged 35 to 55 in good health and CMV-seronegative. Both conserved end residues are part of each CDR3. D genes are given only for firm matches. Clone size is given for some rows only: seen once, a few or many times, or a class if the clone is expanded.

v_call,d_call,clone_size,j_call,cdr3_aa,cdr3_nt
TRBV10-1,NA,NA,TRBJ2-1,CASSEIGSSYNEQFF,TGCGCCAGCAGTGAGATAGGGAGCTCCTACAATGAGCAGTTCTTC
TRBV6-5,NA,NA,TRBJ1-1,CASRPTDMNTEAFF,TGTGCCAGCAGACCGACAGACATGAACACTGAAGCTTTCTTT
TRBV7-8,NA,NA,TRBJ2-6,CASSLAGGGANVLTF,TGTGCCAGCAGCTTAGCAGGGGGTGGGGCCAACGTCCTGACTTTC
TRBV28,NA,NA,TRBJ2-7,CASSLVQLVHEQYF,TGTGCCAGCAGTTTGGTACAGCTTGTCCACGAGCAGTACTTC
TRBV10-3,TRBD2,NA,TRBJ2-1,CAISDPGRHNEQFF,TGTGCCATCAGCGACCCCGGGAGGCACAATGAGCAGTTCTTC
TRBV5-6,TRBD2,NA,TRBJ2-1,CASTFSGRRDIAEQFF,TGTGCCAGCACCTTTAGCGGGAGACGGGATATTGCTGAGCAGTTCTTC
TRBV6-5,NA,NA,TRBJ1-4,CASSTNRATNEKLFF,TGTGCCAGCAGCACCAACAGGGCAACTAATGAAAAACTGTTTTTT
TRBV9,NA,NA,TRBJ1-6,CASSVGIRGGADSPLHF,TGTGCCAGCAGCGTAGGGATACGGGGGGGCGCGGATTCACCCCTCCACTTT
TRBV4-1,TRBD2,NA,TRBJ2-3,CASSRRSLAGGRTDTQYF,TGCGCCAGCAGCCGCCGGAGTTTAGCGGGGGGCCGCACAGATACGCAGTATTTT
TRBV5-1,NA,NA,TRBJ2-2,CASSLLKGDGELFF,TGCGCCAGCAGCTTGTTAAAGGGAGACGGGGAGCTGTTTTTT
TRBV7-8,TRBD2,NA,TRBJ2-5,CASSTHPGLPQETQYF,TGTGCCAGCAGCACGCATCCGGGACTACCGCAAGAGACCCAGTACTTC
TRBV19,TRBD1,NA,TRBJ1-5,CASSTLGQGVSNQPQHF,TGTGCCAGTAGTACTTTGGGGCAGGGGGTGAGCAATCAGCCCCAGCATTTT
TRBV2,TRBD1,NA,TRBJ2-5,CASSVTGGGTGNQYF,TGTGCCAGCAGTGTGACAGGGGGCGGGACAGGGAACCAGTACTTC
TRBV9,TRBD1,many,TRBJ1-1,CASSVGGTVTTRNEAFF,TGTGCCAGCAGCGTAGGGGGGACAGTAACGACTCGAAATGAAGCTTTCTTT
TRBV2,TRBD2,many,TRBJ2-1,CASSEALGLASYEQFF,TGTGCCAGCAGTGAAGCGCTAGGACTAGCTTCCTATGAGCAGTTCTTC
TRBV5-1,TRBD2,NA,TRBJ2-2,CASSPPRTSGNTGELFF,TGCGCCAGCAGCCCCCCCCGGACTAGCGGAAACACCGGGGAGCTGTTTTTT
TRBV5-6,TRBD1,few,TRBJ1-5,CASSPGTGRAQPQHF,TGTGCCAGCAGTCCCGGGACAGGACGCGCTCAGCCCCAGCATTTT
TRBV7-9,NA,NA,TRBJ2-1,CASSFEEVTGTYNEQFF,TGTGCCAGCAGCTTTGAGGAGGTGACAGGTACCTACAATGAGCAGTTCTTC
TRBV4-1,NA,NA,TRBJ2-2,CASSQRATVNTGELFF,TGCGCCAGCAGCCAGAGGGCGACCGTGAACACCGGGGAGCTGTTTTTT
TRBV7-9,TRBD1,NA,TRBJ1-1,CASSLGDRRRDTEAFF,TGTGCCAGCAGCTTAGGGGACAGGCGGAGGGACACTGAAGCTTTCTTT
TRBV28,TRBD2,NA,TRBJ2-3,CASRGIAGISTDTQYF,TGTGCCAGCAGAGGAATAGCGGGAATTAGCACAGATACGCAGTATTTT
TRBV27,NA,NA,TRBJ2-7,CASSLREGYEQYF,TGTGCCAGCAGTCTCAGGGAAGGCTACGAGCAGTACTTC
TRBV5-1,TRBD1,NA,TRBJ1-2,CASSLEGGASRAGYTF,TGCGCCAGCAGCTTGGAAGGGGGCGCCTCGCGGGCCGGCTACACCTTC
TRBV28,TRBD1,NA,TRBJ1-1,CASTPTGTGRTEAFF,TGTGCCAGCACTCCCACAGGGACAGGGCGGACTGAAGCTTTCTTT
TRBV2,NA,NA,TRBJ2-7,CASSEAPISPLIHEQYF,TGTGCCAGCAGTGAAGCCCCGATCAGTCCCCTCATCCACGAGCAGTACTTC
TRBV6-5,TRBD1,NA,TRBJ1-1,CASSPGQYMNTEAFF,TGTGCCAGCAGCCCGGGACAGTACATGAACACTGAAGCTTTCTTT
TRBV14,NA,once,TRBJ2-7,CASSQDQQGFYEQYF,TGTGCCAGCAGCCAAGATCAGCAGGGGTTCTACGAGCAGTACTTC
TRBV2,TRBD2,NA,TRBJ2-1,CASSFGGGANEQFF,TGTGCCAGCAGCTTCGGGGGGGGCGCCAATGAGCAGTTCTTC
TRBV15,NA,NA,TRBJ1-5,CATSRDTQGRNQPQHF,TGTGCCACCAGCAGGGATACTCAGGGAAGGAATCAGCCCCAGCATTTT
TRBV5-6,NA,NA,TRBJ2-6,CASSTLRSGANVLTF,TGTGCCAGCAGCACCTTGCGCTCTGGGGCCAACGTCCTGACTTTC
TRBV7-9,TRBD1,few,TRBJ1-6,CASSPTSRTGRHSPLHF,TGTGCCAGCAGCCCCACGTCTCGGACAGGGAGACATTCACCCCTCCACTTT
TRBV5-1,TRBD1,NA,TRBJ1-1,CASSSYGQGPPEAFF,TGCGCCAGCAGCTCCTACGGACAGGGGCCCCCTGAAGCTTTCTTT
TRBV4-1,TRBD2,NA,TRBJ2-3,CASSQGTSGGARDTQYF,TGCGCCAGCAGCCAAGGAACTAGCGGGGGGGCAAGAGATACGCAGTATTTT
TRBV28,NA,NA,TRBJ1-6,CASSLSGVLNSPLHF,TGTGCCAGCAGTTTAAGCGGGGTACTCAATTCACCCCTCCACTTT
TRBV15,NA,NA,TRBJ2-3,CATSRDLTDTQYF,TGTGCCACCAGCAGAGATCTCACAGATACGCAGTATTTT
TRBV2,NA,many,TRBJ2-7,CASSEAQSVSSYEQYF,TGTGCCAGCAGTGAAGCACAGTCCGTCAGCTCCTACGAGCAGTACTTC
TRBV2,TRBD2,NA,TRBJ2-1,CASSSGLAGVETWFSKYNEQFF,TGTGCCAGCAGTTCGGGACTAGCGGGAGTAGAAACTTGGTTTAGTAAGTACAATGAGCAGTTCTTC
TRBV7-2,TRBD1,NA,TRBJ1-2,CASSPQWTGGFGYTF,TGTGCCAGCAGCCCCCAGTGGACAGGGGGCTTTGGCTACACCTTC
TRBV28,NA,NA,TRBJ1-1,CASRPVSKREAFF,TGTGCCAGCAGGCCCGTGAGTAAGCGTGAAGCTTTCTTT
TRBV23-1,NA,NA,TRBJ2-1,CASSQRDQGEQFF,TGCGCCAGCAGTCAACGTGACCAGGGTGAGCAGTTCTTC
TRBV30,NA,NA,TRBJ2-1,CAWTPGRGVINEQFF,TGTGCCTGGACCCCGGGCAGGGGGGTAATCAATGAGCAGTTCTTC
TRBV7-9,NA,once,TRBJ1-4,CASSLVLGLNEKLFF,TGTGCCAGCAGCTTAGTTTTGGGGCTTAATGAAAAACTGTTTTTT
TRBV27,NA,NA,TRBJ1-5,CASSLSAEYSNQPQHF,TGTGCCAGCAGTTTATCGGCAGAATATAGCAATCAGCCCCAGCATTTT
TRBV4-1,TRBD1,NA,TRBJ2-7,CASSPRTGGSEQYF,TGCGCCAGCAGCCCGAGGACAGGGGGCTCCGAGCAGTACTTC
TRBV7-6,NA,NA,TRBJ2-2,CASSPRLANTGELFF,TGTGCCAGCAGCCCCAGACTTGCGAACACCGGGGAGCTGTTTTTT
TRBV10-3,TRBD2,NA,TRBJ2-1,CATKASGISEQFF,TGTGCCACTAAGGCTAGCGGGATTAGTGAGCAGTTCTTC
TRBV19,NA,NA,TRBJ1-1,CASRGLGGSTEAFF,TGTGCCAGTAGGGGTCTGGGGGGGAGCACTGAAGCTTTCTTT
TRBV10-2,NA,NA,TRBJ2-1,CASLYYNEQFF,TGCGCCAGCCTTTACTACAATGAGCAGTTCTTC
TRBV10-2,TRBD2,NA,TRBJ2-1,CASRGLAGPNNEQFF,TGCGCCAGCAGGGGACTAGCGGGGCCCAACAATGAGCAGTTCTTC